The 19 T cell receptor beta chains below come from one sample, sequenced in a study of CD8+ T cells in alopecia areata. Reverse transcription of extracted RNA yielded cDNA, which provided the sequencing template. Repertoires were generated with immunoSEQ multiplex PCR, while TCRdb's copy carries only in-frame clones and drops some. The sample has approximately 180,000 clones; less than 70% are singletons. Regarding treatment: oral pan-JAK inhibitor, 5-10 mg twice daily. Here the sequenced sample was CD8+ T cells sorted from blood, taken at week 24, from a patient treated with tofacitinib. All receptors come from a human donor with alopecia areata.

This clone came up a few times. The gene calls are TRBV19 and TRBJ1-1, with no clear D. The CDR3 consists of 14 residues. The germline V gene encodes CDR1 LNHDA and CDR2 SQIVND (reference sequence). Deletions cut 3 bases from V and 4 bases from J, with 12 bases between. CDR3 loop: CASSISPLSTEAFF. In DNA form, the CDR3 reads TGTGCCAGTAGTATTTCTCCCTTAAGCACTGAAGCTTTCTTT.

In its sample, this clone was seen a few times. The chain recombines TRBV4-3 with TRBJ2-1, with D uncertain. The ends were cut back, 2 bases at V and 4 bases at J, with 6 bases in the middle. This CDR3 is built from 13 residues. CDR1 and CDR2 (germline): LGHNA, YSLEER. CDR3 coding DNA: TGCGCCAGCAGCCAATCCGTTTACAATGAGCAGTTCTTC. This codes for CASSQSVYNEQFF.

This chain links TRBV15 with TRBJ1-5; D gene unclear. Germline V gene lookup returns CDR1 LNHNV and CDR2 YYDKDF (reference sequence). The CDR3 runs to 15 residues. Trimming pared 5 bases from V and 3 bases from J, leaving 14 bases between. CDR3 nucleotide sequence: TGTGCCACCAGCGCCGAAGACAACTACAATCAGCCCCAGCATTTT. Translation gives CATSAEDNYNQPQHF.

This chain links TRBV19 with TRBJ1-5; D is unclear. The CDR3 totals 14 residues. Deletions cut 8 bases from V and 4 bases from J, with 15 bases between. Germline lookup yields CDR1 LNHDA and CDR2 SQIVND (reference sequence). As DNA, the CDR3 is TGTGCCAGTGACGACCCGTTTAGTAATCAGCCCCAGCATTTT. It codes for CASDDPFSNQPQHF.

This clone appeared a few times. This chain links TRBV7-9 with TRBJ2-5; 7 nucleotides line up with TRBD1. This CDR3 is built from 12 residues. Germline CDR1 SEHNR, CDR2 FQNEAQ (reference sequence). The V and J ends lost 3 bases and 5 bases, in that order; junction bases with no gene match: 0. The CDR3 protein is CASSFRGETQYF. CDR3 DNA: TGTGCCAGCAGCTTCAGGGGGGAGACCCAGTACTTC.

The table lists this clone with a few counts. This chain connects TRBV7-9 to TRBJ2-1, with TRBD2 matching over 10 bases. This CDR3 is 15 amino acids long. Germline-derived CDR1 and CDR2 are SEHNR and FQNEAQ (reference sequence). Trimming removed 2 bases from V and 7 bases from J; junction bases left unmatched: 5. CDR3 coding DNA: TGTGCCAGCAGCTTAACTAGCGGGGCCAAGAATGAGCAGTTCTTC. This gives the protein CASSLTSGAKNEQFF. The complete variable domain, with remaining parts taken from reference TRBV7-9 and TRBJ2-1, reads DTGVSQNPRHKITKRGQNVTFRCDPISEHNRLYWYRQTLGQGPEFLTYFQNEAQLEKSRLLSDRFSAERPKGSFSTLEIQRTEQGDSAMYLCASSLTSGAKNEQFFGPGTRLTVL.

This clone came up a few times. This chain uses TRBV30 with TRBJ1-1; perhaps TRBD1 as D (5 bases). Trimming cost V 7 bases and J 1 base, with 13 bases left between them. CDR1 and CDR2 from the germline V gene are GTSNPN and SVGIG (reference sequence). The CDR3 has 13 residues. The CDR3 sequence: CAFRQDKNTEAFF. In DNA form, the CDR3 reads TGTGCCTTCCGCCAGGACAAGAACACTGAAGCTTTCTTT.

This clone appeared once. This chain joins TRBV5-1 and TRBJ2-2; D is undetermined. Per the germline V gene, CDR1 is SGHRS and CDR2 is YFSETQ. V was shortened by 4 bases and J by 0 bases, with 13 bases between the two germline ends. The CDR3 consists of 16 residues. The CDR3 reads CASSRLGISNTGELFF. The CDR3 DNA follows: TGCGCCAGCAGCCGCTTAGGGATATCGAACACCGGGGAGCTGTTTTTT.

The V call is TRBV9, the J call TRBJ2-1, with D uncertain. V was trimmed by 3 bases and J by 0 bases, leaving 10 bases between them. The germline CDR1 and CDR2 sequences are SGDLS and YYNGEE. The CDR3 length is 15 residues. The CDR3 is CASSDGPNSYNEQFF. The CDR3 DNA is TGTGCCAGCAGCGATGGACCGAACTCCTACAATGAGCAGTTCTTC.

CDR3 sequence (DNA): TGTGCCAGCAGCCAAATATCGACAGGGAGGGAGACCCAGTACTTC. It encodes CASSQISTGRETQYF. The rearrangement links TRBV14 to TRBJ2-5, with a tentative D call TRBD1 (7 bases). Germline V gene sequence: CDR1 SGHDN, CDR2 FVKESK. V was trimmed by 2 bases and J by 5 bases, leaving 15 bases between them. The CDR3 contains 15 residues.

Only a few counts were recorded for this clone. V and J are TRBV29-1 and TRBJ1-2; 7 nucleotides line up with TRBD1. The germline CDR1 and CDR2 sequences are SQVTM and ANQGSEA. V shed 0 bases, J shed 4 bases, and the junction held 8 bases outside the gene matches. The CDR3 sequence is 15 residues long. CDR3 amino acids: CSVEDQKGDSYGYTF. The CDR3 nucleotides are TGCAGCGTTGAAGATCAAAAGGGGGACAGCTATGGCTACACCTTC.

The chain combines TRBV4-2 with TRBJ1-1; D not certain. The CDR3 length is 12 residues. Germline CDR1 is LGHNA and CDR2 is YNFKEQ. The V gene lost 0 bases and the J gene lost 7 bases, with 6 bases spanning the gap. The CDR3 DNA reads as TGTGCCAGCAGCCAAGATCGGGGTGAAGCTTTCTTT. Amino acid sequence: CASSQDRGEAFF.

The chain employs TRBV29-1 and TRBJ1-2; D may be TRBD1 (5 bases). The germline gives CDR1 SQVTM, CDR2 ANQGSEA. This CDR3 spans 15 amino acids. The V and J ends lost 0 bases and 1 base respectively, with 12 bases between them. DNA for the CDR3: TGCAGCGTTGAAGAGGGACCCTTTAATAACTATGGCTACACCTTC. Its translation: CSVEEGPFNNYGYTF.

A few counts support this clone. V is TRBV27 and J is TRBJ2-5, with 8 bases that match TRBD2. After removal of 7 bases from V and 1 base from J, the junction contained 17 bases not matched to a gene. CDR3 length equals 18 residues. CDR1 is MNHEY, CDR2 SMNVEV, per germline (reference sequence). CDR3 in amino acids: CASIKLSAGAPSQETQYF. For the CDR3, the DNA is TGTGCCAGCATTAAACTTTCAGCGGGGGCCCCTAGCCAAGAGACCCAGTACTTC.

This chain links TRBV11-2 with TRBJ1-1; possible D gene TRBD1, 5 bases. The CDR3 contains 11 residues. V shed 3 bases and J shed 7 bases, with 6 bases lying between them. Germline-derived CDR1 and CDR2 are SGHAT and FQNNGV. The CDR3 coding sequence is TGTGCCAGCAGCTTGACAGATGAAGCTTTCTTT. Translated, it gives CASSLTDEAFF.

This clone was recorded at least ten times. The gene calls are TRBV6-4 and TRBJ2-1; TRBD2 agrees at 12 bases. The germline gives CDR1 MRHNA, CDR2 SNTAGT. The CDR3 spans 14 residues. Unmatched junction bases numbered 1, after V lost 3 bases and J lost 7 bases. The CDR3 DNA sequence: TGTGCCAGCAGTGAGGGGACTAGCGGGAATGAGCAGTTCTTC. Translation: CASSEGTSGNEQFF.

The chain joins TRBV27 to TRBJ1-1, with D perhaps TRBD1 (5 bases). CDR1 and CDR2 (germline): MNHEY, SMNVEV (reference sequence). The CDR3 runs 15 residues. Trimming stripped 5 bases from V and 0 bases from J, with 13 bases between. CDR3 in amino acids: CASSLTETMNTEAFF. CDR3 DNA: TGTGCCAGCAGTCTGACAGAGACCATGAACACTGAAGCTTTCTTT.

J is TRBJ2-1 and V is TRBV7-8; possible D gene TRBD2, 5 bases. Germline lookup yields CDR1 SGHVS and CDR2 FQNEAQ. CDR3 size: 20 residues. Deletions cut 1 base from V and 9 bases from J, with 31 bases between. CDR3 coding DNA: TGTGCCAGCAGCTTAGGGGGTGAACTAGTTGAGACCATTTTTGTAGGTGAGCAGTTCTTC. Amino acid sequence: CASSLGGELVETIFVGEQFF.

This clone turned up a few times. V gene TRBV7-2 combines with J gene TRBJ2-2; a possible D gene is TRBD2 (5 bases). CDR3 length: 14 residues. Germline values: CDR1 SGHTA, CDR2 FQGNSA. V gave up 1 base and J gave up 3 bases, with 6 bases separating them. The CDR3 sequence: CASSLVGDTGELFF. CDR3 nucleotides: TGTGCCAGCAGCTTAGTCGGGGACACCGGGGAGCTGTTTTTT.